A single sample gave rise to the 2 T cell receptor beta chains below, sequenced in a study of T cells in women clearing cervical HPV infection. TCRdb's table, derived via immunoSEQ multiplex PCR, lists solely in-frame clones and lacks some. This repertoire comprises some 20,000 clones; its ten largest clones make up roughly 5%. Sequencing was done on a sample of blood buffy coat. The source is a woman aged 18 to 75 with a cervical HPV16 infection that either progressed to CIN3+ or cleared (not recorded which).

Turning to this clone: The missing CDR3 end, 3 residues past where the read stops, is filled in from the germline J gene. This chain links TRBV7-9 with TRBJ1-2, with D possibly matching TRBD1 (5 bases). The CDR3 is made up of 13 amino acids. Looked up from germline, CDR1 is SEHNR and CDR2 is FQNEAQ (reference sequence). V lost 5 bases and J 6 bases, leaving 13 bases between the germline ends. CDR3 residues: CASSQLGENGYTF. The CDR3 bases that were read are TGTGCCAGCAGCCAGCTAGGGGAGAATGGC. Combining the CDR3 with reference TRBV7-9 and TRBJ1-2 gives the whole variable domain DTGVSQNPRHKITKRGQNVTFRCDPISEHNRLYWYRQTLGQGPEFLTYFQNEAQLEKSRLLSDRFSAERPKGSFSTLEIQRTEQGDSAMYLCASSQLGENGYTFGSGTRLTVV.

A word on this clone: The read terminates 3 residues before the CDR3 end, so the remaining end is supplied by the germline J gene. The V gene is TRBV20-1, the J gene TRBJ1-2, with TRBD1 matching over 7 bases. Germline assignment: CDR1 DFQATT and CDR2 SNEGSKA (reference sequence). This CDR3 region has 13 residues. The V segment lost 2 bases and the J segment 5 bases; nucleotides outside the gene matches: 5. The part of the CDR3 DNA that was read is TGCAGTGCTAGAATGAGGACAGGTTATGGC. Its protein product is CSARMRTGYG. Given in full, the CDR3 is CSARMRTGYGYTF.